The rows below give T cell receptor beta chains drawn from one sample of a study of T cells after yellow fever vaccination. TCRdb reprocessed the 5' RACE reads via MiXCR and lists one record per CDR3 protein. Of 68,000 or so distinct CDR3 sequences listed, approximately 6.1% are singletons. This sample comprised CD8+ T cells sorted from PBMCs, obtained approximately 47 days after the first yellow fever vaccination. The receptors were gathered from a man between 18 and 29 years old who received the YFV17D yellow fever vaccine. Both conserved end residues are part of each CDR3. A D gene is named only where the DNA matches it firmly. Clone size is shown for a subset of rows, as once, few, many or a class of expanded clone.

clone size: -
J gene: TRBJ2-1
V gene: TRBV27
D gene: -
CDR3 DNA: TGTGCCAGCAGTTTAGGGGGCGGGGTAGGGAATGAGCAGTTCTTC
CDR3 protein: CASSLGGGVGNEQFF

clone size: few
J gene: TRBJ2-7
V gene: TRBV6-1
D gene: TRBD2
CDR3 DNA: TGTGCCAGCAGTGAACCGGGACTAGCTTACGAGCAGTACTTC
CDR3 protein: CASSEPGLAYEQYF

clone size: many
J gene: TRBJ2-2
V gene: TRBV4-3
D gene: -
CDR3 DNA: TGCGCCAGCAGCCAAGTTCAGTATGGCCGGGAGCTGTTTTTT
CDR3 protein: CASSQVQYGRELFF

clone size: few
J gene: TRBJ1-5
V gene: TRBV18
D gene: -
CDR3 DNA: TGTGCCAGCTCACCAGAGGGGCTGGGCAATCAGCCCCAGCATTTT
CDR3 protein: CASSPEGLGNQPQHF

clone size: few
J gene: TRBJ1-1
V gene: TRBV9
D gene: -
CDR3 DNA: TGTGCCAGCAGCGTAGTCGGTTCGAGGAACACTGAAGCTTTCTTT
CDR3 protein: CASSVVGSRNTEAFF

clone size: many
J gene: TRBJ2-3
V gene: TRBV5-4
D gene: -
CDR3 DNA: TGTGCCAGCTCCGGGGAGACTTATACTTTCACAGATACGCAGTATTTT
CDR3 protein: CASSGETYTFTDTQYF

clone size: many
J gene: TRBJ2-2
V gene: TRBV6-6
D gene: -
CDR3 DNA: TGTGCCAGCAGAGCTACAGGGGAGCTGTTTTTT
CDR3 protein: CASRATGELFF

clone size: few
J gene: TRBJ2-2
V gene: TRBV5-4
D gene: -
CDR3 DNA: TGTGCCAGCAGCTTGGAACAGATCACCGGGGAGCTGTTTTTT
CDR3 protein: CASSLEQITGELFF

clone size: -
J gene: TRBJ2-5
V gene: TRBV7-8
D gene: TRBD2
CDR3 DNA: TGTGCCAGCAGCTGGGTTAGCGGGGCAGAGACCCAGTACTTC
CDR3 protein: CASSWVSGAETQYF

clone size: many
J gene: TRBJ2-2
V gene: TRBV6-5
D gene: -
CDR3 DNA: TGTGCCAGCAGTTACTCGAACGGGGGGCAGGGGGAGCTGTTTTTT
CDR3 protein: CASSYSNGGQGELFF

clone size: many
J gene: TRBJ2-7
V gene: TRBV5-1
D gene: -
CDR3 DNA: TGCGCCAGCAGCTTGGACCGCTACGAGCAGTACTTC
CDR3 protein: CASSLDRYEQYF

clone size: many
J gene: TRBJ2-6
V gene: TRBV4-1
D gene: -
CDR3 DNA: TGCGCCAGCAGCCAAGAGGGGACAAACCTTCGCCCCCTCTCTGGGGCCAACGTCCTGACTTTC
CDR3 protein: CASSQEGTNLRPLSGANVLTF

clone size: -
J gene: TRBJ2-3
V gene: TRBV5-3
D gene: -
CDR3 DNA: TGTGCCATGAGCTCCGGACCCCTCTCAGATACGCAGTATTTT
CDR3 protein: CAMSSGPLSDTQYF

clone size: -
J gene: TRBJ2-6
V gene: TRBV7-2
D gene: -
CDR3 DNA: TGTGCCAGCAGCCCCCTCCCCTCTGGGGCCAACGTCCTGACTTTC
CDR3 protein: CASSPLPSGANVLTF

clone size: many
J gene: TRBJ2-3
V gene: TRBV27
D gene: TRBD1
CDR3 DNA: TGTGCCAGCAGTCAACCGGGACAGGGCCCAGATACGCAGTATTTT
CDR3 protein: CASSQPGQGPDTQYF

clone size: many
J gene: TRBJ2-5
V gene: TRBV3-1
D gene: TRBD1
CDR3 DNA: TGTGCCAGCAGCCAAGGACAGGGGGAAGAGACCCAGTACTTC
CDR3 protein: CASSQGQGEETQYF

clone size: -
J gene: TRBJ1-6
V gene: TRBV6-2/TRBV6-3
D gene: -
CDR3 DNA: TGTGCCAGCAGTTACTCGAGTAGCGGACACGGCGCACCCCTGCACTTT
CDR3 protein: CASSYSSSGHGAPLHF

clone size: few
J gene: TRBJ2-4
V gene: TRBV7-9
D gene: -
CDR3 DNA: TGTGCCAGCAGCGGTCTGAGCCTTTTAAACATTCAGTACTTC
CDR3 protein: CASSGLSLLNIQYF

clone size: few
J gene: TRBJ1-2
V gene: TRBV6-2/TRBV6-3
D gene: -
CDR3 DNA: TGTGCCAGCAGTTACTCGACAGGATACTATGGCTACACCTTC
CDR3 protein: CASSYSTGYYGYTF

clone size: few
J gene: TRBJ2-4
V gene: TRBV11-2
D gene: TRBD1
CDR3 DNA: TGTGCCAGCAGGGAGACAGGGAAAAACATTCAGTACTTC
CDR3 protein: CASRETGKNIQYF

clone size: many
J gene: TRBJ2-3
V gene: TRBV12-3/TRBV12-4
D gene: -
CDR3 DNA: TGTGCCAGCAGTCCCGGGGAGGGGGCCGGAGATACGCAGTATTTT
CDR3 protein: CASSPGEGAGDTQYF

clone size: many
J gene: TRBJ1-1
V gene: TRBV6-6
D gene: -
CDR3 DNA: TGTGCCAGCAGTTACGGACAGAACACTGAAGCTTTCTTT
CDR3 protein: CASSYGQNTEAFF

clone size: many
J gene: TRBJ2-7
V gene: TRBV9
D gene: -
CDR3 DNA: TGTGCCAGCAGCGTGGACGGCTACGAGCAGTACTTC
CDR3 protein: CASSVDGYEQYF

clone size: many
J gene: TRBJ1-5
V gene: TRBV12-3/TRBV12-4
D gene: -
CDR3 DNA: TGTGCCAGCAGTTTAGAAGGAGGCAATCAGCCCCAGCATTTT
CDR3 protein: CASSLEGGNQPQHF

clone size: few
J gene: TRBJ1-5
V gene: TRBV12-3/TRBV12-4
D gene: -
CDR3 DNA: TGTGCCAGCAGCCCCCTTCAGCCCCAGCATTTT
CDR3 protein: CASSPLQPQHF

clone size: many
J gene: TRBJ2-6
V gene: TRBV19
D gene: -
CDR3 DNA: TGTGCCAGTAGTACCGCCCGACACGCAATACAGAGTGGGGCCAACGTCCTGACTTTC
CDR3 protein: CASSTARHAIQSGANVLTF

clone size: -
J gene: TRBJ2-1
V gene: TRBV11-2
D gene: TRBD2
CDR3 DNA: TGTGCCAGCAGCTATAGCGGGGGAAGCTCCTACAATGAGCAGTTCTTC
CDR3 protein: CASSYSGGSSYNEQFF

clone size: -
J gene: TRBJ2-5
V gene: TRBV7-8
D gene: TRBD2
CDR3 DNA: TGTGCCAGCAGCTCACTAGCGGGCCTCCAAGAGACCCAGTACTTC
CDR3 protein: CASSSLAGLQETQYF

clone size: few
J gene: TRBJ1-3
V gene: TRBV12-3/TRBV12-4
D gene: -
CDR3 DNA: TGTGCCAGCAGTCCCCAGACAGGATCGAGCTCTGGAAACACCATATATTTT
CDR3 protein: CASSPQTGSSSGNTIYF

clone size: many
J gene: TRBJ2-3
V gene: TRBV3-1
D gene: TRBD2
CDR3 DNA: TGTGCCAGCAGCCGGAGTAGACTAGCCCCAGATACGCAGTATTTT
CDR3 protein: CASSRSRLAPDTQYF

clone size: many
J gene: TRBJ2-1
V gene: TRBV27
D gene: -
CDR3 DNA: TGTGCCAGCAGCCTTCCGACGACAACGGAGCAGTTCTTC
CDR3 protein: CASSLPTTTEQFF

clone size: many
J gene: TRBJ2-2
V gene: TRBV7-3
D gene: -
CDR3 DNA: TGTGCCAGCAGCCTACACCGGGCCGTGAACACCGGGGAGCTGTTTTTT
CDR3 protein: CASSLHRAVNTGELFF

clone size: medium-sized
J gene: TRBJ2-7
V gene: TRBV7-9
D gene: TRBD1
CDR3 DNA: TGTGCCAGCAGCCCCCGGGACAGTACCTACGAGCAGTACTTC
CDR3 protein: CASSPRDSTYEQYF

clone size: many
J gene: TRBJ2-7
V gene: TRBV4-3
D gene: -
CDR3 DNA: TGCGCCAGCAGCCAAGATCCATCTACTATACCAACCTACGAGCAGTACTTC
CDR3 protein: CASSQDPSTIPTYEQYF

clone size: many
J gene: TRBJ1-5
V gene: TRBV4-3
D gene: TRBD1
CDR3 DNA: TGCGCCAGCAGCCAGGTGGACAGGGGAGATCAGCCCCAGCATTTT
CDR3 protein: CASSQVDRGDQPQHF

clone size: many
J gene: TRBJ2-2
V gene: TRBV7-2
D gene: -
CDR3 DNA: TGTGCCCCGTCCCGAGCGGCGCAGATTGTCGGGGAGCTGTTTTTT
CDR3 protein: CAPSRAAQIVGELFF

clone size: many
J gene: TRBJ2-3
V gene: TRBV9
D gene: TRBD2
CDR3 DNA: TGTGCCAGCAGCCCCGGGACTAGCGATAGCACAGATACGCAGTATTTT
CDR3 protein: CASSPGTSDSTDTQYF

clone size: -
J gene: TRBJ1-1
V gene: TRBV9
D gene: TRBD1
CDR3 DNA: TGTGCCAGCAGCGCCAGGGGGCATAGGAACACTGAAGCTTTCTTT
CDR3 protein: CASSARGHRNTEAFF

clone size: -
J gene: TRBJ2-4
V gene: TRBV7-9
D gene: -
CDR3 DNA: TGTGCCAGCAGCCATAGTGACGGGCTCAAAAACATTCAGTACTTC
CDR3 protein: CASSHSDGLKNIQYF

clone size: few
J gene: TRBJ2-2
V gene: TRBV7-9
D gene: -
CDR3 DNA: TGTGCCAGCAGCGGGACATATAACACCGGGGAGCTGTTTTTT
CDR3 protein: CASSGTYNTGELFF

clone size: many
J gene: TRBJ1-1
V gene: TRBV5-1
D gene: TRBD1
CDR3 DNA: TGCGCCAGCAGCTTGGTGGACAGGGTCGGCACTGAAGCTTTCTTT
CDR3 protein: CASSLVDRVGTEAFF

clone size: -
J gene: TRBJ2-1
V gene: TRBV5-8
D gene: -
CDR3 DNA: TGTGCCAGCAGTTTGCAAGGGGGACATAATGAGCAGCTCTTC
CDR3 protein: CASSLQGGHNEQLF

clone size: many
J gene: TRBJ2-4
V gene: TRBV4-1
D gene: -
CDR3 DNA: TGCGCCAGCAGCCGGGCAGGGAACATTCAGTACTTC
CDR3 protein: CASSRAGNIQYF

clone size: few
J gene: TRBJ1-3
V gene: TRBV5-5
D gene: -
CDR3 DNA: TGTGCCAGCAGCTATAAAGGTGCTTATGGAAACACCATATATTTT
CDR3 protein: CASSYKGAYGNTIYF

clone size: many
J gene: TRBJ2-1
V gene: TRBV9
D gene: -
CDR3 DNA: TGTGCCAGCAGCCTCCATGGTGGGGGCTTTGATGAGCAGTTCTTC
CDR3 protein: CASSLHGGGFDEQFF

clone size: few
J gene: TRBJ2-1
V gene: TRBV6-2/TRBV6-3
D gene: -
CDR3 DNA: TGTGCCAGCAGTTATCCGGACACCGAATACAATGAGCAGTTCTTC
CDR3 protein: CASSYPDTEYNEQFF

clone size: many
J gene: TRBJ2-3
V gene: TRBV4-2
D gene: TRBD2
CDR3 DNA: TGTGCCAGCAGCCAAGATGGGGGGGGTACAGATACGCAGTATTTT
CDR3 protein: CASSQDGGGTDTQYF

clone size: -
J gene: TRBJ1-2
V gene: TRBV5-1
D gene: -
CDR3 DNA: TGCGCCAGCAGCTTTAGCGAGGGCGCGAACTATGGCTACACCTTC
CDR3 protein: CASSFSEGANYGYTF

clone size: many
J gene: TRBJ2-3
V gene: TRBV7-3
D gene: TRBD2
CDR3 DNA: TGTGCCAGCAGCTTAAAAGCGGGGTTGGAGGCAGATACGCAGTATTTT
CDR3 protein: CASSLKAGLEADTQYF

clone size: many
J gene: TRBJ2-5
V gene: TRBV29-1
D gene: -
CDR3 DNA: TGCAGCGTCCGACAGGAAAACCAAGAGACCCAGTACTTC
CDR3 protein: CSVRQENQETQYF

clone size: many
J gene: TRBJ2-1
V gene: TRBV27
D gene: -
CDR3 DNA: TGTGCCAGCAGTCCGGGGGTCCTCTACAATGAGCAGTTCTTC
CDR3 protein: CASSPGVLYNEQFF

clone size: few
J gene: TRBJ2-5
V gene: TRBV7-2
D gene: -
CDR3 DNA: TGTGCCAGCAGCTTGGTTGCATCCAGCCAAGAGACCCAGTACTTC
CDR3 protein: CASSLVASSQETQYF

clone size: -
J gene: TRBJ1-2
V gene: TRBV9
D gene: -
CDR3 DNA: TGTGCCAGCAGCGCTGGGGGGCCGACAGCCTATGGCTACACCTTC
CDR3 protein: CASSAGGPTAYGYTF

clone size: -
J gene: TRBJ1-6
V gene: TRBV4-3
D gene: -
CDR3 DNA: TGCGCCAGCAGCCAAGAGCCGCGGAATTCACCCCTCCACTTT
CDR3 protein: CASSQEPRNSPLHF